This passage covers 8 T cell receptor beta chains from one sample sequenced in a study of blood T cell repertoires in COVID-19. TCRdb's table, derived via immunoSEQ multiplex PCR, lists solely in-frame clones and lacks some. The repertoire holds 75,000 to 100,000 clones, with 77% as singletons. The sequencing sample was made of peripheral blood. These TCRs come from a woman of 80 years or more with acute or convalescent COVID-19.

This chain uses TRBV5-3 with TRBJ1-5; D possibly corresponds to TRBD1 (5 bases). TRBV5-3 is identified as an open reading frame with a role that is uncertain. The CDR3 is 16 amino acids. V was shortened by 1 base and J by 0 bases, with 11 bases between the two germline ends. CDR3 amino acids: CARSLFRVRSNQPQHF. The CDR3 DNA follows: TGTGCCAGAAGCTTGTTCAGGGTCCGTAGCAATCAGCCCCAGCATTTT.

V usage is TRBV9 and J usage is TRBJ2-5; TRBD2 agrees at 15 bases. V lost 0 bases to trimming and J lost 5 bases; unmatched junction nucleotides: 8. The CDR3 consists of 18 residues. The germline V gene has CDR1 SGDLS and CDR2 YYNGEE. The CDR3 spells CASSVGGLAGGPGETQYF. The CDR3 DNA reads TGTGCCAGCAGCGTAGGCGGACTAGCGGGAGGGCCGGGTGAGACCCAGTACTTC.

The chain links TRBV3-1 (or the pseudogene TRBV3-2) to TRBJ1-6; D remains unclear. Trimming removed 3 bases from V and 9 bases from J, with 18 bases in between. The CDR3 extends over 16 amino acids. Germline CDR1 is LGHDT and CDR2 is YNNKEL (reference sequence). CDR3 region: CASSQVEPAGPSPLHF. CDR3 DNA: TGTGCCAGCAGCCAGGTCGAACCCGCTGGGCCTTCACCCCTCCACTTT.

This clone showed up just once. This chain joins TRBV9 and TRBJ1-1, with no clear D. The ends were cut back, 0 bases at V and 10 bases at J, with 16 bases in the middle. The germline CDR1 and CDR2 sequences are SGDLS and YYNGEE. The CDR3 runs 14 residues. This CDR3 is CASSVAPTEGGAFF. The CDR3 coding sequence is TGTGCCAGCAGCGTAGCACCGACGGAAGGAGGAGCTTTCTTT.

J is TRBJ2-5 and V is TRBV7-2; D is possibly TRBD1 (6 bases). Germline CDR1 and CDR2: SGHTA and FQGNSA. This CDR3 has 14 amino acids. The V end lost 7 bases, the J end lost 4 bases, and 16 bases lay between the germline ends. The CDR3 nucleotides are TGTGCCAGCACCCCACCCACAGGGAGAGAGACCCAGTACTTC. It is translated as CASTPPTGRETQYF.

The chain combines TRBV12-5 with TRBJ1-2, with 8 bases lining up with TRBD1. The CDR3 sequence is 14 residues long. Trimming at V came to 0 bases and at J to 7 bases, leaving 4 bases not matched to a gene. CDR1 LGHNT and CDR2 FRNRAP come from the germline V gene. DNA for the CDR3: TGTGCTAGTGGTTTGGTCCAGGGGGCGGTTGGCTACACCTTC. Translation: CASGLVQGAVGYTF.

The CDR3: CASTSLNTNRGRGGYTF. The CDR3 bases are TGTGCCAGCACCTCGTTAAACACAAACAGGGGCCGAGGTGGCTACACCTTC. The chain recombines TRBV5-6 with TRBJ1-2, with 7 nucleotides matching TRBD1. The CDR3 totals 17 residues. V shed 6 bases, J shed 7 bases, and the junction held 21 bases outside the gene matches. CDR1 is SGHDT and CDR2 is YYEEEE in the germline V gene.

The V call is TRBV2, the J call TRBJ2-5; 13 nucleotides line up with TRBD2. V was pared by 5 bases and J by 0 bases, with 3 bases of the junction left unmatched. The CDR3 loop spans 16 amino acids. Germline values: CDR1 SNHLY, CDR2 FYNNEI. As DNA, the CDR3 is TGTGCCAGCAGTTCGACTAGCGGGGGGCACCAAGAGACCCAGTACTTC. Translating gives CASSSTSGGHQETQYF.